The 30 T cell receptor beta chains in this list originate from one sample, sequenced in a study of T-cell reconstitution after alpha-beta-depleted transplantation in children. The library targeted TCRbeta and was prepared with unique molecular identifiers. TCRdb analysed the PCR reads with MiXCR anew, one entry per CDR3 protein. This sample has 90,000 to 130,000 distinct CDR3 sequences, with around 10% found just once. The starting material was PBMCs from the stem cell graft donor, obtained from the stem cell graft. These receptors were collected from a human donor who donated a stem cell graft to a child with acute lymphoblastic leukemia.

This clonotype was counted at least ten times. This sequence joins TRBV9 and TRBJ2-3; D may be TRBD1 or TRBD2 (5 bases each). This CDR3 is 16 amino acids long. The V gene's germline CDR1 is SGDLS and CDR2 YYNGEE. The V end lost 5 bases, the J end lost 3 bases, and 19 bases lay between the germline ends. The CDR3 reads CASSIHGAAGTDTQYF. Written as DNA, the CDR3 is TGTGCCAGCAGTATACACGGGGCGGCCGGGACAGATACGCAGTATTTT.

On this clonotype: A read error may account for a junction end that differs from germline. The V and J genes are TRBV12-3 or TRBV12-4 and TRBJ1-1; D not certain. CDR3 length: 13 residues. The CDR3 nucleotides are TGTGCCAGCAGCTTTAAAATGAATACTGAAGCTTTCTTT. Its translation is CASSFKMNTEAFF.

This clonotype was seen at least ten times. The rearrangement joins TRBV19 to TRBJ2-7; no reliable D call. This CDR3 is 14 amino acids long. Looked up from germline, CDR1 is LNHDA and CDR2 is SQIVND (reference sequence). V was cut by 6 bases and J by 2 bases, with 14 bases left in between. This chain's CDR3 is CASRIGSGAYEQYF. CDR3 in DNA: TGTGCCAGTAGGATTGGGTCTGGGGCCTACGAGCAGTACTTC.

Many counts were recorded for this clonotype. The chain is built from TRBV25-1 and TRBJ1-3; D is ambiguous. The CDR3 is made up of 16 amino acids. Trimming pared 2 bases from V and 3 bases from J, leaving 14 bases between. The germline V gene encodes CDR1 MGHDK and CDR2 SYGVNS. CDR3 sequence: CASSETTVKGGNTIYF. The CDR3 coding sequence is TGTGCCAGCAGTGAAACCACGGTGAAGGGTGGAAACACCATATATTTT.

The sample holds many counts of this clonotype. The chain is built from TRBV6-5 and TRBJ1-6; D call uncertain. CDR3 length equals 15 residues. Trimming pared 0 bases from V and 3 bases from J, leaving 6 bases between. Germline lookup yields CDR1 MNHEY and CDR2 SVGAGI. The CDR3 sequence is CASSYSSGYNSPLHF. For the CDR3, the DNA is TGTGCCAGCAGTTACTCTTCAGGCTATAATTCACCCCTCCACTTT.

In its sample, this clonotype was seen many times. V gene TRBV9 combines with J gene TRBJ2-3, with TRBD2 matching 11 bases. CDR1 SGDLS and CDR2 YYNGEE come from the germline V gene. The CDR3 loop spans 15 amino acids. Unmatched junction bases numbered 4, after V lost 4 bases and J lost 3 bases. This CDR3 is CASSLSGRGTDTQYF. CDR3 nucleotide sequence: TGTGCCAGCAGCCTTAGCGGGAGGGGGACAGATACGCAGTATTTT.

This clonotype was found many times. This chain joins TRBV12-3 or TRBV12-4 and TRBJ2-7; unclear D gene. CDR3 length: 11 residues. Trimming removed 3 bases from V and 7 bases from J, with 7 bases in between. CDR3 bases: TGTGCCAGCAGTTTTATGGGAGAGCAGTACTTC. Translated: CASSFMGEQYF.

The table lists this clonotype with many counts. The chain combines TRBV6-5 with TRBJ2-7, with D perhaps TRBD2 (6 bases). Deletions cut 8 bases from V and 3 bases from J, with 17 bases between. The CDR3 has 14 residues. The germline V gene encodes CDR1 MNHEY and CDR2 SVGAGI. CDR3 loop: CASLPGLQIYEQYF. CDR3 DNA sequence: TGTGCCAGCCTTCCGGGACTCCAAATCTACGAGCAGTACTTC.

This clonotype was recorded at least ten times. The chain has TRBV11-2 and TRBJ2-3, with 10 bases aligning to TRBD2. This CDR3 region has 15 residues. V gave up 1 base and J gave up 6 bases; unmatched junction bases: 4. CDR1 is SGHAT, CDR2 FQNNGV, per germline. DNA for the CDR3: TGTGCCAGCAGCTTAGGTCATAGCGGGGGGGATACGCAGTATTTT. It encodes CASSLGHSGGDTQYF.

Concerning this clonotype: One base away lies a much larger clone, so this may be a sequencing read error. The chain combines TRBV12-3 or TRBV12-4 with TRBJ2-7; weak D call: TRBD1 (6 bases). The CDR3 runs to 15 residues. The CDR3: CANSALGAGAYEQYF. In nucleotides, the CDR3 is TGTGCCAACAGTGCCCTGGGGGCCGGGGCCTACGAGCAGTACTTC.

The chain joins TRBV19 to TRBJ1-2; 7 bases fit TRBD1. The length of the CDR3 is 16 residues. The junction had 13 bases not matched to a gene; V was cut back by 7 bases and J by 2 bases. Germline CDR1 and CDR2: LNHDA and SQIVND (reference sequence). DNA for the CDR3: TGTGCCAGTATGGAGGGACAGCGGGCTATAAACTATGGCTACACCTTC. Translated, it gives CASMEGQRAINYGYTF. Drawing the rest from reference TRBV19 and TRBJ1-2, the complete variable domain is DGGITQSPKYLFRKEGQNVTLSCEQNLNHDAMYWYRQDPGQGLRLIYYSQIVNDFQKGDIAEGYSVSREKKESFPLTVTSAQKNPTAFYLCASMEGQRAINYGYTFGSGTRLTVV.

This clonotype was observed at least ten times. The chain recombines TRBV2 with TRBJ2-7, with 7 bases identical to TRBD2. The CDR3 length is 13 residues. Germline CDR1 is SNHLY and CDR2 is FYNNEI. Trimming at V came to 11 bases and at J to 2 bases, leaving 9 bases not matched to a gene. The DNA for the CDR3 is TGTGCCTCGAAGCGGGACGGAACCTACGAGCAGTACTTC. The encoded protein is CASKRDGTYEQYF.

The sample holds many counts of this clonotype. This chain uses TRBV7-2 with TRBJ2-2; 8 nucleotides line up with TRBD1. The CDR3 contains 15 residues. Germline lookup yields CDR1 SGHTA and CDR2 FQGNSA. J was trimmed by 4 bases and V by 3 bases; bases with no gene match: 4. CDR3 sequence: CASSLTGVSTGELFF. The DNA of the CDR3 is TGTGCCAGCAGCTTGACAGGGGTTAGCACCGGGGAGCTGTTTTTT.

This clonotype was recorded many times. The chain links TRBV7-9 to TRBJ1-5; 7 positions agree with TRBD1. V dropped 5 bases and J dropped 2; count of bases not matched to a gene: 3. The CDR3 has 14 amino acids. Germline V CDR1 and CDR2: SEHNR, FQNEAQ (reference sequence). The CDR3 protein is CASSKGQGNQPQHF. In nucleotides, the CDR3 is TGTGCCAGCAGCAAAGGACAGGGCAATCAGCCCCAGCATTTT.

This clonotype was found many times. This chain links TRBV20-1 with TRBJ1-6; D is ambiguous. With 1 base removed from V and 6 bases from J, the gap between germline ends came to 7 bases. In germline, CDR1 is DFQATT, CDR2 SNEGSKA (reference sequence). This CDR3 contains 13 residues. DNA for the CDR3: TGCAGTGCTAGAGTTCCCGGTAATTCACCCCTCCACTTT. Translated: CSARVPGNSPLHF.

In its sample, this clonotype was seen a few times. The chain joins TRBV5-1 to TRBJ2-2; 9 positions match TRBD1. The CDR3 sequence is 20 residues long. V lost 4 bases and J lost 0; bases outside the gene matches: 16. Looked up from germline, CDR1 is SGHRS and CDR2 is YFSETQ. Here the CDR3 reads CASSLPKRQGGGANTGELFF. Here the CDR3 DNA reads TGCGCCAGCAGCCTCCCGAAAAGACAGGGGGGGGGCGCGAACACCGGGGAGCTGTTTTTT.

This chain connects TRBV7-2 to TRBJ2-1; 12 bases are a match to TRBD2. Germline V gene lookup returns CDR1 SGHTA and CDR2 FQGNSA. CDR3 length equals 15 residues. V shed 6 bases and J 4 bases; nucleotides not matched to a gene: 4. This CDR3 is CASRGTSGRYNEQFF. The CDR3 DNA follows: TGTGCCAGCAGAGGGACTAGCGGGCGTTACAATGAGCAGTTCTTC.

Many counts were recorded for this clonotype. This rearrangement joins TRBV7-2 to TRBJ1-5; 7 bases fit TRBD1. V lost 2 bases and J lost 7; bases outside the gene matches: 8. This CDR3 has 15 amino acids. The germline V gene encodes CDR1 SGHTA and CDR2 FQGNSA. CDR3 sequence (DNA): TGTGCCAGCAGCTTATCCAGACCAGGGGGGCAGCCCCAGCATTTT. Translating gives CASSLSRPGGQPQHF.

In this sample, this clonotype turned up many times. The CDR3 region has the DNA TGTGCCAGTAGTATAGGTCCGGGATCGGAAAAAGAGACCCAGTACTTC. Its translation is CASSIGPGSEKETQYF. V and J are TRBV19 and TRBJ2-5; a possible D gene is TRBD2 (5 bases). The CDR3 consists of 16 residues. Germline V gene sequence: CDR1 LNHDA, CDR2 SQIVND (reference sequence). The ends were cut back, 1 base at V and 3 bases at J, with 15 bases in the middle. The full variable domain, in which reference TRBV19 and TRBJ2-5 provide the parts outside the CDR3, is DGGITQSPKYLFRKEGQNVTLSCEQNLNHDAMYWYRQDPGQGLRLIYYSQIVNDFQKGDIAEGYSVSREKKESFPLTVTSAQKNPTAFYLCASSIGPGSEKETQYFGPGTRLLVL.

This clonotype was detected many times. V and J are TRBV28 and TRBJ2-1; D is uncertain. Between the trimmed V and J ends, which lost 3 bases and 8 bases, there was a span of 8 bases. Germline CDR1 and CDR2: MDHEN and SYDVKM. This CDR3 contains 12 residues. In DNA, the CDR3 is TGTGCCAGCAGTTTTACGCGGCATGAGCAGTTCTTC. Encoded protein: CASSFTRHEQFF.

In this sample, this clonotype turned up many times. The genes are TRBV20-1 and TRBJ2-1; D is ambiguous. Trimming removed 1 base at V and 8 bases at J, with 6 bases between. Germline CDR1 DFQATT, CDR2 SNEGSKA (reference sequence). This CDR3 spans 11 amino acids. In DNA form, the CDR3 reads TGCAGTGCTAGAGTTATCGATGAGCAGTTCTTC. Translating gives CSARVIDEQFF.

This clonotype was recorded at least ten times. The CDR3 coding sequence is TGCAGTGCTAGTCAGGGTCCGGACACTGAAGCTTTCTTT. Amino acid sequence: CSASQGPDTEAFF. The chain uses TRBV20-1 and TRBJ1-1, with D maybe TRBD1 (5 bases). The germline gives CDR1 DFQATT, CDR2 SNEGSKA (reference sequence). The length of the CDR3 is 13 residues. Trimming left V 3 bases short and J 3 bases short, with 11 bases between.

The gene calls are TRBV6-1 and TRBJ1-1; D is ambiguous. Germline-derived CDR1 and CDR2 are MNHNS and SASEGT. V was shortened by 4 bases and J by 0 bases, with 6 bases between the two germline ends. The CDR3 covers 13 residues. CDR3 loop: CASSGKLNTEAFF. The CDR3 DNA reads TGTGCCAGCAGTGGAAAACTGAACACTGAAGCTTTCTTT.

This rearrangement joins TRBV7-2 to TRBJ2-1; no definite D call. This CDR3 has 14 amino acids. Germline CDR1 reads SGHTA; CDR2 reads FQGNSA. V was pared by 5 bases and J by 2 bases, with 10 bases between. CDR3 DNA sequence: TGTGCCAGCAGCCTACGACTGGCCTACAATGAGCAGTTCTTC. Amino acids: CASSLRLAYNEQFF.

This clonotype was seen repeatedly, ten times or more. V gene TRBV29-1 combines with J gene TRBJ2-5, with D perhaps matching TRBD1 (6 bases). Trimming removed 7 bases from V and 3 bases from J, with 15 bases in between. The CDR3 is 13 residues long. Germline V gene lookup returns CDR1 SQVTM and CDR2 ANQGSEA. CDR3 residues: CSGGRDIKETQYF. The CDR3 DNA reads TGCAGCGGCGGTAGGGACATAAAAGAGACCCAGTACTTC.

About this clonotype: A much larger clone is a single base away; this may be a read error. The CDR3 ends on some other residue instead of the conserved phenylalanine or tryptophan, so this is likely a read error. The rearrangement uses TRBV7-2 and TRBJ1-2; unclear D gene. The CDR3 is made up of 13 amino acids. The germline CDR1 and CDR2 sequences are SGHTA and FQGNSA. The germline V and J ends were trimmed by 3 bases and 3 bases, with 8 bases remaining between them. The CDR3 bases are TGTGCCAGCAGCTTTGACTGGGACTATGGCTACACCCTC. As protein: CASSFDWDYGYTL.

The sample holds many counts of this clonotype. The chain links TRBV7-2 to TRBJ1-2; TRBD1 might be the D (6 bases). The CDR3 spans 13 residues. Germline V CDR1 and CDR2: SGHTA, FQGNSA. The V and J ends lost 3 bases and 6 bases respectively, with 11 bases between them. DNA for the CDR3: TGTGCCAGCAGCTTGGCAGGGGTCGATGGCTACACCTTC. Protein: CASSLAGVDGYTF.

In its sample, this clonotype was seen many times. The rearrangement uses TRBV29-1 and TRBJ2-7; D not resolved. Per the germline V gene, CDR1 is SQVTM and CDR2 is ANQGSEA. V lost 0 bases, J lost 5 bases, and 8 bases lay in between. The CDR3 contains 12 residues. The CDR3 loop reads CSVEDLANEQYF. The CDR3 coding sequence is TGCAGCGTTGAAGATTTGGCCAACGAGCAGTACTTC.

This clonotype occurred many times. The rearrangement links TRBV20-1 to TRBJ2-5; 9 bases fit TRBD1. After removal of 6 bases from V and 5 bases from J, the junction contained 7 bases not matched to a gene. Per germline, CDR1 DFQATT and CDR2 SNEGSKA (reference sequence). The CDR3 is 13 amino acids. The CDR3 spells CSAPDRGRETQYF. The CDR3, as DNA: TGCAGTGCCCCAGACAGGGGGAGGGAGACCCAGTACTTC.

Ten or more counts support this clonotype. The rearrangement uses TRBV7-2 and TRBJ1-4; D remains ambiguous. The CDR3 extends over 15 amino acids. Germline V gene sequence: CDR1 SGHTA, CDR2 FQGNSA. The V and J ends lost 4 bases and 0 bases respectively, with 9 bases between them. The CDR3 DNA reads TGTGCCAGCAGCTACGACGGAACAACTAATGAAAAACTGTTTTTT. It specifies CASSYDGTTNEKLFF.